Below, 23 T cell receptor beta chains from the same sample are listed, as sequenced in a study of blood T cell repertoires in COVID-19 (dated by TCRdb to between 2020 and 2021). Libraries were made using the immunoSEQ multiplex PCR assay. The source is immuneACCESS, and TCRdb retained only in-frame sequences with V and J called. Part of the clones is not carried over; for the studies checked, unresolved V genes explain less than half of this, and the remainder is unexplained. This sample has about 210,000 clones in its table, and about 87% of those were observed once. The leading ten clones occupy 1.5% to 2% of the sample. Sequencing was performed on peripheral blood. The receptors were gathered from a man in his sixties or seventies with acute or convalescent COVID-19.

The genes are TRBV3-1 (or the pseudogene TRBV3-2) and TRBJ2-4, with D tentatively TRBD1 (6 bases). Deletions cut 6 bases from V and 0 bases from J, with 18 bases between. The germline V gene encodes CDR1 LGHDT and CDR2 YNNKEL (reference sequence). The CDR3 is 17 residues long. For the CDR3, the DNA is TGTGCCAGCAGTAATTTCGGACAGACCCTAGCCAAAAACATTCAGTACTTC. Protein: CASSNFGQTLAKNIQYF.

This clone occurred a few times. The chain employs TRBV5-1 and TRBJ2-1; D gene uncertain. Germline V gives CDR1 SGHRS, CDR2 YFSETQ. The CDR3 totals 11 residues. The V gene lost 4 bases and the J gene lost 8 bases, with 7 bases spanning the gap. The CDR3 nucleotides are TGCGCCAGCAGCCTCGCGGATGAGCAGTTCTTC. Its translation is CASSLADEQFF.

This rearrangement joins TRBV10-3 to TRBJ2-1; a possible D gene is TRBD2 (7 bases). The CDR3 spans 14 residues. CDR1 ENHRY and CDR2 SYGVKD come from the germline V gene. Deletions cut 10 bases from V and 1 base from J, with 14 bases between. The CDR3 DNA is TGTGCCACGAGAGGGGGAGGGTCCTACAATGAGCAGTTCTTC. As protein: CATRGGGSYNEQFF.

This clone was counted a single time. The V gene is TRBV20-1, the J gene TRBJ2-2; no clear D gene. Germline V gene lookup returns CDR1 DFQATT and CDR2 SNEGSKA (reference sequence). This CDR3 region has 14 residues. The germline V and J ends were trimmed by 3 bases and 4 bases, with 12 bases remaining between them. CDR3 residues: CSASARFGTGELFF. In DNA form, the CDR3 reads TGCAGTGCTAGTGCGAGGTTCGGCACCGGGGAGCTGTTTTTT.

This chain joins TRBV7-2 and TRBJ2-7, with 7 bases that match TRBD2. Germline-derived CDR1 and CDR2 are SGHTA and FQGNSA. Unmatched junction bases numbered 8, after V lost 5 bases and J lost 4 bases. This CDR3 is built from 14 residues. The DNA of the CDR3 is TGTGCCAGCAGCAGTCGCGGGGGTGATTACGAGCAGTACTTC. It is translated as CASSSRGGDYEQYF.

The gene calls are TRBV7-9 and TRBJ2-7, with TRBD2 identical over 14 bases. CDR1 is SEHNR, CDR2 FQNEAQ, per germline (reference sequence). The CDR3 totals 16 residues. The J segment lost 4 bases and the V segment lost 5 bases, leaving 7 bases of the junction unmatched. CDR3 sequence (DNA): TGTGCCAGCAGCCGGGGACTAGCGGGAGAGGTTTACGAGCAGTACTTC. It specifies CASSRGLAGEVYEQYF. Full variable domain (outside the CDR3, taken from reference TRBV7-9 and TRBJ2-7): DTGVSQNPRHKITKRGQNVTFRCDPISEHNRLYWYRQTLGQGPEFLTYFQNEAQLEKSRLLSDRFSAERPKGSFSTLEIQRTEQGDSAMYLCASSRGLAGEVYEQYFGPGTRLTVT.

The rearrangement links TRBV15 to TRBJ1-6, with D perhaps TRBD1 (5 bases). Trimming cost V 0 bases and J 10 bases, with 16 bases left between them. Germline V lookup: CDR1 LNHNV, CDR2 YYDKDF (reference sequence). CDR3 length: 16 residues. The DNA of the CDR3 is TGTGCCACCAGCAGAGAAAACAGGTTGATGGGCTCACCCCTCCACTTT. This encodes CATSRENRLMGSPLHF.

The chain links TRBV4-2 to TRBJ2-3; 14 positions match TRBD2. The CDR3 spans 19 residues. The trim removed 1 base at V and 0 bases at J, leaving 6 bases unmatched. Looked up from germline, CDR1 is LGHNA and CDR2 is YNFKEQ. The CDR3, as DNA: TGTGCCAGCAGCCAAGGGAGGGGACTAGCGGGAGAGAGCACAGATACGCAGTATTTT. This codes for CASSQGRGLAGESTDTQYF.

J is TRBJ1-1 and V is TRBV3-1 (or the pseudogene TRBV3-2); no reliable D call. The CDR3 consists of 15 residues. The germline V and J ends were trimmed by 7 bases and 4 bases, with 19 bases remaining between them. Germline V lookup: CDR1 LGHDT, CDR2 YNNKEL (reference sequence). CDR3 in amino acids: CASKHSQRESTEAFF. As DNA, the CDR3 is TGTGCCAGCAAGCATAGTCAGAGGGAAAGCACTGAAGCTTTCTTT.

The chain has TRBV24-1 and TRBJ2-3, with 11 bases identical to TRBD1. Unmatched junction bases numbered 7, after V lost 9 bases and J lost 6 bases. This CDR3 is built from 14 residues. Germline CDR1 and CDR2: KGHDR and SFDVKD. CDR3 bases: TGTGCCACCGGAGGACAGGGGGCTGGGGATACGCAGTATTTT. Its translation is CATGGQGAGDTQYF.

This clone was detected only once. J is TRBJ2-5 and V is TRBV5-1; the match to TRBD2 covers 7 bases. The germline CDR1 and CDR2 sequences are SGHRS and YFSETQ. The J segment lost 2 bases and the V segment lost 4 bases, leaving 8 bases of the junction unmatched. The CDR3 length is 15 residues. CDR3 nucleotide sequence: TGCGCCAGCAGCCAAACCCCTAGCGGACAAGAGACCCAGTACTTC. It is translated as CASSQTPSGQETQYF.

The CDR3, as DNA: TGTGCCAGTAAGGCAAAGCGGGACCCCTCCTACGAGCAGTACTTC. Translating gives CASKAKRDPSYEQYF. The chain couples TRBV19 to TRBJ2-7; 7 bases fit TRBD2. Trimming removed 7 bases from V and 0 bases from J; junction bases left unmatched: 9. The germline V gene encodes CDR1 LNHDA and CDR2 SQIVND (reference sequence). The CDR3 loop spans 15 amino acids.

Turning to this clone: Within the sample, other DNA sequences also encode this same CDR3. V usage is TRBV2 and J usage is TRBJ1-1; TRBD1 agrees at 8 bases. Trimming at V came to 4 bases and at J to 5 bases, leaving 3 bases not matched to a gene. The CDR3 is 13 residues long. CDR1 is SNHLY, CDR2 FYNNEI, per germline. Written as DNA, the CDR3 is TGTGCCAGCAGTGGACAGGGGAGGACTGAAGCTTTCTTT. It encodes CASSGQGRTEAFF.

The genes are TRBV29-1 and TRBJ1-2, with D tentatively TRBD1 (6 bases). The CDR3 has 13 residues. Germline CDR1 and CDR2: SQVTM and ANQGSEA. Trimming cost V 2 bases and J 5 bases, with 12 bases left between them. CDR3 region: CSVEKAGAYGYTF. The CDR3 coding sequence is TGCAGCGTTGAAAAGGCAGGGGCGTATGGCTACACCTTC. The whole variable domain, filled in from reference TRBV29-1 and TRBJ1-2, reads SAVISQKPSRDICQRGTSLTIQCQVDSQVTMMFWYRQQPGQSLTLIATANQGSEATYESGFVIDKFPISRPNLTFSTLTVSNMSPEDSSIYLCSVEKAGAYGYTFGSGTRLTVV.

The genes are TRBV5-1 and TRBJ2-5; possibly TRBD2 for D (6 bases). CDR1 is SGHRS, CDR2 YFSETQ, per germline. V shed 5 bases and J shed 4 bases, with 18 bases lying between them. This CDR3 region has 15 residues. This CDR3 is CASSQWGERSETQYF. As DNA, the CDR3 is TGCGCCAGCAGTCAGTGGGGGGAAAGGTCAGAGACCCAGTACTTC.

This clone was seen a handful of times. The chain links TRBV7-3 to TRBJ2-2, with D possibly matching TRBD2 (5 bases). The germline gives CDR1 SGHTA, CDR2 FQGTGA. V lost 1 base, J lost 3 bases, and 12 bases lay in between. The CDR3 covers 16 residues. The CDR3 nucleotides read TGTGCCAGCAGCTTAAGATGGACTGGCGACACCGGGGAGCTGTTTTTT. This sequence encodes CASSLRWTGDTGELFF.

The chain has TRBV13 and TRBJ2-3, with D possibly matching TRBD2 (6 bases). Germline-derived CDR1 and CDR2 are PRHDT and FYEKMQ (reference sequence). V was pared by 5 bases and J by 0 bases, with 9 bases between. The CDR3 totals 14 residues. The CDR3 region is CASSPGTSTDTQYF. CDR3 DNA sequence: TGTGCCAGCAGCCCGGGGACTAGCACAGATACGCAGTATTTT. The full variable domain, rest sourced from reference TRBV13 and TRBJ2-3, is AAGVIQSPRHLIKEKRETATLKCYPIPRHDTVYWYQQGPGQDPQFLISFYEKMQSDKGSIPDRFSAQQFSDYHSELNMSSLELGDSALYFCASSPGTSTDTQYFGPGTRLTVL.

The rearrangement links TRBV11-2 to TRBJ1-1; D may be TRBD1 (5 bases). This CDR3 is 14 amino acids long. Germline V gene sequence: CDR1 SGHAT, CDR2 FQNNGV. Trimming took 2 bases from V and 10 from J, leaving 17 bases between them. This chain's CDR3 is CASSLSRTSDAAFF. The CDR3 region has the DNA TGTGCCAGCAGCTTAAGTAGGACATCCGACGCAGCTTTCTTT. Drawing the rest from reference TRBV11-2 and TRBJ1-1, the complete variable domain is EAGVAQSPRYKIIEKRQSVAFWCNPISGHATLYWYQQILGQGPKLLIQFQNNGVVDDSQLPKDRFSAERLKGVDSTLKIQPAKLEDSAVYLCASSLSRTSDAAFFGQGTRLTVV.

The V call is TRBV5-8, the J call TRBJ1-6; 7 nucleotides agree with TRBD1. With 2 bases clipped from V and 7 bases from J, the junction kept 6 bases outside the gene matches. The germline V gene has CDR1 SGHTS and CDR2 YDEGEE. The CDR3 has 15 amino acids. Here the CDR3 DNA reads TGTGCCAGCAGCTTAGGCAGGGGGTGGAATTCACCCCTCCACTTT. It is translated as CASSLGRGWNSPLHF.

V is TRBV5-6 and J is TRBJ1-1; D unresolved. Trimming removed 1 base from V and 5 bases from J, with 9 bases in between. This CDR3 spans 13 amino acids. Germline loops: CDR1 SGHDT, CDR2 YYEEEE. CDR3 protein: CASSLPGLTEAFF. Written as DNA, the CDR3 is TGTGCCAGCAGCTTGCCGGGGTTAACTGAAGCTTTCTTT.

The rearrangement links TRBV5-1 to TRBJ1-3, with D perhaps matching TRBD1 (6 bases). With 7 bases removed from V and 0 bases from J, the gap between germline ends came to 14 bases. Germline assignment: CDR1 SGHRS and CDR2 YFSETQ. This CDR3 region has 15 residues. Here the CDR3 reads CASSGEGLSGNTIYF. Here the CDR3 DNA reads TGCGCCAGCTCAGGGGAGGGCCTCTCTGGAAACACCATATATTTT.

The genes are TRBV5-1 and TRBJ1-1; D unclear. CDR1 is SGHRS and CDR2 is YFSETQ in the germline V gene. This CDR3 region has 13 residues. V gave up 4 bases and J gave up 8 bases, with 15 bases separating them. The CDR3 reads CASSPRGGLEAFF. The CDR3 nucleotides are TGCGCCAGCAGCCCCCGAGGTGGGTTGGAAGCTTTCTTT.

The V and J genes are TRBV5-1 and TRBJ1-1; perhaps TRBD1 as D (6 bases). This CDR3 comprises 14 residues. The V end was cut by 7 bases, the J end by 5 bases, with 18 bases between. The germline V gene encodes CDR1 SGHRS and CDR2 YFSETQ. CDR3 region: CASATGTLGTEAFF. The CDR3 DNA follows: TGCGCCAGCGCAACCGGGACATTGGGGACTGAAGCTTTCTTT.